The 26 T cell receptor beta chains below come from one sample, sequenced in a study of CD4 T cells in relation to SARS-CoV-2 and coronaviruses. The unexposed donors gave CD4+ T cells in 2011-2018, prior to COVID-19. Isolation of CD4+ T cells took place after less than 13 days in culture. Their cognate antigens are unknown. Method: immunoSEQ multiplex PCR; TCRdb's copy keeps in-frame clones and lacks some. Altogether 15,000 to 20,000 clones are present, approximately 80% being singletons, with the ten largest covering about 16%. The specimen was CD4+ T cells from PBMCs, cultured in vitro. The receptor set was obtained from a human donor in good health.

The V gene is TRBV10-3, the J gene TRBJ2-2; D is unclear. Trimming removed 6 bases from V and 1 base from J, with 9 bases in between. Per germline, CDR1 ENHRY and CDR2 SYGVKD. The CDR3 has 14 amino acids. The CDR3 DNA is TGTGCCATCAGACCAGACTTGAACACCGGGGAGCTGTTTTTT. Its translation is CAIRPDLNTGELFF.

This clone was seen a single time. The chain couples TRBV2 to TRBJ1-2, with D unclear. The V end lost 11 bases, the J end lost 5 bases, and 21 bases lay between the germline ends. CDR1 and CDR2 from the germline V gene are SNHLY and FYNNEI. The CDR3 runs to 14 residues. CDR3 protein: CAELRSSTIYGYTF. The CDR3 DNA is TGTGCCGAGCTTAGGTCCTCCACTATTTATGGCTACACCTTC.

This clone has just a few counts. The chain recombines TRBV25-1 with TRBJ2-7; D is unclear. CDR3 length: 16 amino acids. V lost 1 base, J lost 0 bases, and 13 bases lay in between. Germline V gene data show CDR1 as MGHDK and CDR2 as SYGVNS. This CDR3 is CASSESVAKGSYEQYF. For the CDR3, the DNA is TGTGCCAGCAGTGAATCGGTAGCCAAGGGCTCCTACGAGCAGTACTTC.

The chain recombines TRBV18 with TRBJ2-7; perhaps TRBD2 as D (6 bases). The CDR3 has 12 residues. Germline CDR1 reads KGHSH; CDR2 reads LQKENI. V lost 6 bases to trimming and J lost 4 bases, with 10 bases between them. The CDR3 loop is CASSPTSYEQYF. For the CDR3, the DNA is TGTGCCAGCTCTCCGACTAGTTACGAGCAGTACTTC.

This sequence joins TRBV7-2 and TRBJ2-3; D is possibly TRBD1 (5 bases). V dropped 2 bases and J dropped 1 base, with 13 bases sitting between them. CDR1 SGHTA and CDR2 FQGNSA come from the germline V gene. This CDR3 has 16 amino acids. CDR3 residues: CASSLSQGSRTDTQYF. The CDR3 nucleotides read TGTGCCAGCAGCTTATCCCAGGGTTCCCGCACAGATACGCAGTATTTT.

The chain is built from TRBV24-1 and TRBJ2-2; D is uncertain. Germline V CDR1 and CDR2: KGHDR, SFDVKD. The germline V and J ends were trimmed by 6 bases and 3 bases, with 13 bases remaining between them. This CDR3 contains 15 residues. The CDR3 region is CATSLAGGYTGELFF. The CDR3 region has the DNA TGTGCCACCAGTTTGGCAGGTGGCTACACCGGGGAGCTGTTTTTT.

This rearrangement joins TRBV7-2 to TRBJ2-7, with 9 bases fitting TRBD2. Germline values: CDR1 SGHTA, CDR2 FQGNSA. With V trimmed by 5 bases and J by 1 base, 9 bases remained unmatched. The CDR3 consists of 16 residues. The CDR3 is CASSVVSGSDSYEQYF. The CDR3, as DNA: TGTGCCAGCAGCGTAGTTAGCGGGAGTGATTCCTACGAGCAGTACTTC.

The table lists this clone with a few counts. The CDR3 region is CASSQRAQGINSPLHF. The CDR3, as DNA: TGTGCCAGCAGCCAGAGGGCACAGGGGATTAATTCACCCCTCCACTTT. The chain is built from TRBV4-2 and TRBJ1-6; 7 nucleotides align to TRBD1. V gave up 3 bases and J gave up 6 bases; unmatched junction bases: 8. CDR1 LGHNA and CDR2 YNFKEQ come from the germline V gene. CDR3 length equals 16 residues.

The genes are TRBV7-6 and TRBJ2-1; D is perhaps TRBD2 (7 bases). CDR3 length equals 15 residues. In germline, CDR1 is SGHVS, CDR2 FNYEAQ. Trimming cost V 5 bases and J 4 bases, with 15 bases left between them. This chain's CDR3 is CASSSRGGEYNEQFF. DNA of the CDR3: TGTGCCAGCAGCAGTAGGGGGGGAGAATACAATGAGCAGTTCTTC.

This clone was seen only a few times. CDR3 in DNA: TGTGCCACCAGCAGAGATTCCTACGAGCAGTACTTC. It codes for CATSRDSYEQYF. The chain joins TRBV15 to TRBJ2-7; no definite D call. Germline lookup yields CDR1 LNHNV and CDR2 YYDKDF (reference sequence). The CDR3 totals 12 residues. V dropped 0 bases and J dropped 1 base, with 1 base sitting between them.

V usage is TRBV2 and J usage is TRBJ2-7; D might be TRBD1 (5 bases). The germline gives CDR1 SNHLY, CDR2 FYNNEI. The CDR3 has 14 residues. Trimming took off 5 bases at V and 5 bases at J, with 16 bases between the two ends. CDR3 amino acids: CASSRGAYSDEQYF. The CDR3 DNA follows: TGTGCCAGCAGTCGTGGGGCCTACTCGGACGAGCAGTACTTC.

This chain uses TRBV10-3 with TRBJ1-5; unclear D gene. Germline lookup yields CDR1 ENHRY and CDR2 SYGVKD. The CDR3 is 14 residues long. Trimming shortened V by 3 bases and J by 5 bases, and 11 bases separated the two germline ends. The CDR3 nucleotides read TGTGCCATCAGTGATGGTGGCCGGGATCAGCCCCAGCATTTT. Translation: CAISDGGRDQPQHF.

The chain employs TRBV7-2 and TRBJ1-5; no firm D call. Germline values: CDR1 SGHTA, CDR2 FQGNSA. CDR3 length equals 16 residues. Trimming removed 3 bases from V and 3 bases from J, with 15 bases in between. CDR3 in DNA: TGTGCCAGCAGCTTGTCACGGGCCAGCGCCAATCAGCCCCAGCATTTT. Translated: CASSLSRASANQPQHF.

V is TRBV13 and J is TRBJ2-7; 9 bases match TRBD1. V gave up 1 base and J gave up 7 bases; unmatched junction bases: 5. Germline V gives CDR1 PRHDT, CDR2 FYEKMQ (reference sequence). CDR3 size: 14 residues. The CDR3 region has the DNA TGTGCCAGCAGCTTAGCACAGGGGGCAGAAGAGCAGTACTTC. It encodes CASSLAQGAEEQYF.

This CDR3 reads CASSLGGDTQYF. DNA of the CDR3: TGTGCCAGCAGTCTAGGGGGGGATACGCAGTATTTT. The chain joins TRBV6-5 to TRBJ2-3, with D perhaps assigned TRBD1 or TRBD2 (6 bases each). V dropped 5 bases and J dropped 6 bases, with 9 bases sitting between them. The CDR3 length is 12 residues. Germline CDR1 MNHEY, CDR2 SVGAGI.

This chain connects TRBV28 to TRBJ2-7, with a tentative D call TRBD2 (6 bases). Deletions cut 5 bases from V and 4 bases from J, with 18 bases between. Germline CDR1 is MDHEN and CDR2 is SYDVKM. The CDR3 length is 15 residues. In DNA form, the CDR3 reads TGTGCCAGCAGTCCCCGGGACTCCTTCAAGTACGAGCAGTACTTC. Translating gives CASSPRDSFKYEQYF.

The V call is TRBV9, the J call TRBJ1-3; possible D gene TRBD1, 5 bases. This CDR3 region has 13 residues. Germline lookup yields CDR1 SGDLS and CDR2 YYNGEE. V lost 7 bases and J lost 4, with 12 bases in between. DNA for the CDR3: TGTGCCAGCGGGGGAGCGGGAGGAAACACCATATATTTT. It encodes CASGGAGGNTIYF.

The chain combines TRBV7-6 with TRBJ1-2; the D gene is possibly TRBD1 (5 bases). This CDR3 comprises 17 residues. V lost 9 bases to trimming and J lost 0 bases, with 23 bases between them. Per the germline V gene, CDR1 is SGHVS and CDR2 is FNYEAQ. CDR3: CASFGAGGLLPNYGYTF. CDR3 sequence (DNA): TGTGCCAGTTTTGGGGCAGGAGGACTTTTACCTAACTATGGCTACACCTTC.

This clone was recorded only once. The chain uses TRBV28 and TRBJ1-1; 12 bases are shared with TRBD1. With V trimmed by 5 bases and J by 11 bases, 12 bases remained unmatched. The germline V gene encodes CDR1 MDHEN and CDR2 SYDVKM. This CDR3 is built from 15 residues. Here the CDR3 reads CASSISGTGGDRAFF. The CDR3 DNA reads as TGTGCCAGCAGTATTTCCGGGACAGGGGGCGATCGGGCTTTCTTT.

This chain uses TRBV9 with TRBJ1-6, with D unclear. There are 13 residues in the CDR3. Germline lookup yields CDR1 SGDLS and CDR2 YYNGEE. V lost 2 bases, J lost 13 bases, and 13 bases lay in between. DNA for the CDR3: TGTGCCAGCAGCGTCGGCGAACTGCCGCCCCTCCACTTT. This sequence encodes CASSVGELPPLHF.

The chain joins TRBV21-1 to TRBJ2-5; the table's D call of TRBD1 was not tested on the DNA. TRBV21-1 is shown as a pseudogene. CDR3 length: 20 amino acids. CDR3 residues: CASSKKDRGLTQTYQETQYF. The CDR3 coding sequence is TGTGCCAGCAGCAAAAAGGACAGGGGACTAACCCAAACCTACCAAGAGACCCAGTACTTC.

This rearrangement joins TRBV24-1 to TRBJ2-3; D may be TRBD1 or TRBD2 (6 bases each). Trimming cost V 4 bases and J 9 bases, with 10 bases left between them. The germline CDR1 and CDR2 sequences are KGHDR and SFDVKD. This CDR3 is 12 amino acids long. The CDR3 spells CATSDPGATQYF. The CDR3 DNA follows: TGTGCCACCAGTGACCCGGGGGCAACGCAGTATTTT.

The chain joins TRBV7-9 to TRBJ1-1; D is unresolved. Trimming took 5 bases from V and 4 from J, leaving 17 bases between them. CDR1 and CDR2 from the germline V gene are SEHNR and FQNEAQ (reference sequence). CDR3 size: 15 residues. CDR3 sequence (DNA): TGTGCCAGCAGCCCCCCTTTTGCCCCGGGCACTGAAGCTTTCTTT. Encoded protein: CASSPPFAPGTEAFF.

As to this clone: No DNA is shown, since the ends of the CDR3 on it are uncertain; the CDR3 is the one TCRdb lists. The V gene is TRBV6-5, the J gene TRBJ2-2; TRBD2 reflects the table's D call only, with no check against the DNA. The CDR3 is 12 amino acids in total, end residues counted. Germline assignment: CDR1 MNHEY and CDR2 SVGAGI. The CDR3 protein is CASSSSTGELFF.

The chain has TRBV4-1 and TRBJ2-1, with 11 bases that match TRBD2. After removal of 0 bases from V and 9 bases from J, the junction contained 7 bases not matched to a gene. The CDR3 is 16 residues long. Germline values: CDR1 MGHRA, CDR2 YSYEKL. The CDR3 sequence: CASSQDIAGGFREQFF. The CDR3 DNA reads TGCGCCAGCAGCCAAGATATAGCGGGAGGGTTCCGTGAGCAGTTCTTC.

This chain joins TRBV5-1 and TRBJ1-3; no clear D. The CDR3 consists of 15 residues. Trimming left V 0 bases short and J 1 base short, with 8 bases between. CDR1 and CDR2 from the germline V gene are SGHRS and YFSETQ. CDR3 residues: CASSLASSSGNTIYF. CDR3 nucleotide sequence: TGCGCCAGCAGCTTGGCTTCTTCGTCTGGAAACACCATATATTTT. Combining the CDR3 with reference TRBV5-1 and TRBJ1-3 gives the whole variable domain KAGVTQTPRYLIKTRGQQVTLSCSPISGHRSVSWYQQTPGQGLQFLFEYFSETQRNKGNFPGRFSGRQFSNSRSEMNVSTLELGDSALYLCASSLASSSGNTIYFGEGSWLTVV.